This note documents a single TCR beta chain sequence. cDNA came from roughly 0.53 to 1 ug RNA primed by random hexamers. Each CDR3 protein gets one entry after TCRdb re-called the immunoSEQ multiplex PCR reads with MiXCR. The repertoire includes over 100,000 distinct CDR3 sequences, 80% to 95% of them detected once, and 0.13% to 0.15% sits in the top ten. The sample belongs to a study of CD8 T cells in Susac syndrome. V gave up 2 bases and J gave up 5 bases, with 9 bases separating them. CDR3 length equals 14 residues. CDR1 is MNHEY and CDR2 is SVGAGI in the germline V gene. The chain uses TRBV6-5 and TRBJ2-2; a possible D gene is TRBD1 (6 bases). The sequenced material came from CD4+ T cells from PBMCs. This TCR was recovered from a human donor in good health. This chain's CDR3 is CASSYVRGTGELFF. The CDR3 DNA sequence: TGTGCCAGCAGTTACGTCAGGGGTACCGGGGAGCTGTTTTTT.